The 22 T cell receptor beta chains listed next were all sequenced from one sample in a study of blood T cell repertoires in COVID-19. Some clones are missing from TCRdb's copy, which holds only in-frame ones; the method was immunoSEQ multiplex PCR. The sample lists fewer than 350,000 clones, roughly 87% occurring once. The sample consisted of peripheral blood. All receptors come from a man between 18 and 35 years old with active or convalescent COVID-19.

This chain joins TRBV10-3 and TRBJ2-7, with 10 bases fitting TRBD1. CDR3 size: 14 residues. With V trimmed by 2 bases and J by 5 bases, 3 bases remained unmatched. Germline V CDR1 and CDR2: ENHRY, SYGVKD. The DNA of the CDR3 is TGTGCCATCAGTGAGAGGGACAGGGGCCACGAGCAGTACTTC. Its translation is CAISERDRGHEQYF.

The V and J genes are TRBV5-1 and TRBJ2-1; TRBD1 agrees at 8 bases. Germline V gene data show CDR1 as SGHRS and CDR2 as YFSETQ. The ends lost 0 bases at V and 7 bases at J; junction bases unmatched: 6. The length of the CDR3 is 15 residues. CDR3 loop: CASSLVGQGTNEQFF. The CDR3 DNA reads TGCGCCAGCAGCTTGGTCGGACAGGGAACTAATGAGCAGTTCTTC.

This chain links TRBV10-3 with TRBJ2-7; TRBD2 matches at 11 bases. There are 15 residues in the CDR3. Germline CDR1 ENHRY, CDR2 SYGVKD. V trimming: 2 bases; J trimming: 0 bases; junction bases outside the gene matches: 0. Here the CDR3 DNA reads TGTGCCATCAGTGAGACTAGCGGGGGCTCCTACGAGCAGTACTTC. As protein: CAISETSGGSYEQYF.

Here the CDR3 DNA reads TGTGCCAGCAGCTTTTCGGCCAGGGGGTCAGAGACCCAGTACTTC. It specifies CASSFSARGSETQYF. The chain recombines TRBV13 with TRBJ2-5; 7 bases align to TRBD1. Germline lookup yields CDR1 PRHDT and CDR2 FYEKMQ (reference sequence). V shed 3 bases, J shed 4 bases, and the junction held 8 bases outside the gene matches. The CDR3 is made up of 15 amino acids.

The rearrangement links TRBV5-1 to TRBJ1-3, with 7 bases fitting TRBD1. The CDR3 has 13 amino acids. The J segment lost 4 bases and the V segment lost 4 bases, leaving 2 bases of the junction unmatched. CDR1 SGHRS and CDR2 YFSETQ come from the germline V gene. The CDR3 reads CASSAGQGNTIYF. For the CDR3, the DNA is TGCGCCAGCAGCGCGGGACAGGGAAACACCATATATTTT. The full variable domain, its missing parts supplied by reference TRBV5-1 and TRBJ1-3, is KAGVTQTPRYLIKTRGQQVTLSCSPISGHRSVSWYQQTPGQGLQFLFEYFSETQRNKGNFPGRFSGRQFSNSRSEMNVSTLELGDSALYLCASSAGQGNTIYFGEGSWLTVV.

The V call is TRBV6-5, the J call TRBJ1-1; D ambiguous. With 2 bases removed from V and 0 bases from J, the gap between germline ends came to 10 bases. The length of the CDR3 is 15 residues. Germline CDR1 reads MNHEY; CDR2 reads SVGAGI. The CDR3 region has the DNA TGTGCCAGCAGTTACGGCGGGAACATGAACACTGAAGCTTTCTTT. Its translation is CASSYGGNMNTEAFF.

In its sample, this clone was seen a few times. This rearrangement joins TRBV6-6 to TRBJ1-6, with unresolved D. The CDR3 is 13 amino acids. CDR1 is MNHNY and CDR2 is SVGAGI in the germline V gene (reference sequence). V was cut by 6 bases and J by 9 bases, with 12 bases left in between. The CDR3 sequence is CASRHMDFSPLHF. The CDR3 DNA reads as TGTGCCAGCAGACATATGGACTTTTCACCCCTCCACTTT.

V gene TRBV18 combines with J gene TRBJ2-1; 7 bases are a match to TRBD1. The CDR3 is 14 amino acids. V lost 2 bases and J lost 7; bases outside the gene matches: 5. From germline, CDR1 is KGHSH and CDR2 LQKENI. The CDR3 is CASSPGTEANEQFF. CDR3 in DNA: TGTGCCAGCTCACCAGGGACAGAAGCAAATGAGCAGTTCTTC. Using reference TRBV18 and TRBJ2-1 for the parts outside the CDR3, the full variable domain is NAGVMQNPRHLVRRRGQEARLRCSPMKGHSHVYWYRQLPEEGLKFMVYLQKENIIDESGMPKERFSAEFPKEGPSILRIQQVVRGDSAAYFCASSPGTEANEQFFGPGTRLTVL.

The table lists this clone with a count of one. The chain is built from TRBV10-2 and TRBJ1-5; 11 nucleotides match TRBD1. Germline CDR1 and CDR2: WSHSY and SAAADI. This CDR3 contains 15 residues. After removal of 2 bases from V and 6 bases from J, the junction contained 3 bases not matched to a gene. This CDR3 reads CASSEGQGASQPQHF. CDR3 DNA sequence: TGCGCCAGCAGTGAGGGACAGGGGGCGAGTCAGCCCCAGCATTTT.

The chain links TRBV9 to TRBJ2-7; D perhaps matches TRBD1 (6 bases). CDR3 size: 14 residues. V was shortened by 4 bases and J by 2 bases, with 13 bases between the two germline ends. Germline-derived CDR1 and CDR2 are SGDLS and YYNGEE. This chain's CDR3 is CASSPQGSAYEQYF. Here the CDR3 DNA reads TGTGCCAGCAGCCCACAGGGTAGCGCCTACGAGCAGTACTTC.

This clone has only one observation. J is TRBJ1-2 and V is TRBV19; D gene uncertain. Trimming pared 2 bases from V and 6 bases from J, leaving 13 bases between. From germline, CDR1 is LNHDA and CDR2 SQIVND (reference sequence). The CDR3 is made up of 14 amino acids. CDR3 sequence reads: CASSIKYARDGYTF. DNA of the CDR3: TGTGCCAGTAGTATAAAGTATGCGAGGGATGGCTACACCTTC. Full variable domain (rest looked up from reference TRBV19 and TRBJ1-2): DGGITQSPKYLFRKEGQNVTLSCEQNLNHDAMYWYRQDPGQGLRLIYYSQIVNDFQKGDIAEGYSVSREKKESFPLTVTSAQKNPTAFYLCASSIKYARDGYTFGSGTRLTVV.

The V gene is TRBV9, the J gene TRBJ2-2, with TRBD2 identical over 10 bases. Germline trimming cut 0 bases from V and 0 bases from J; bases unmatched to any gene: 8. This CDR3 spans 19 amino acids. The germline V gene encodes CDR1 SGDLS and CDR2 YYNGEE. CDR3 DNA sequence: TGTGCCAGCAGCGTAGAGGCTAGCGGGGGCCGTGCGAACACCGGGGAGCTGTTTTTT. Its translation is CASSVEASGGRANTGELFF.

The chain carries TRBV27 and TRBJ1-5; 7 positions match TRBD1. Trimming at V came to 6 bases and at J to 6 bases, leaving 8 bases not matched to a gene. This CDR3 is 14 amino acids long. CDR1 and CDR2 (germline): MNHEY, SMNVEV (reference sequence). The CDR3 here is CASSIDRASQPQHF. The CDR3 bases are TGTGCCAGCAGCATCGACAGGGCGAGTCAGCCCCAGCATTTT.

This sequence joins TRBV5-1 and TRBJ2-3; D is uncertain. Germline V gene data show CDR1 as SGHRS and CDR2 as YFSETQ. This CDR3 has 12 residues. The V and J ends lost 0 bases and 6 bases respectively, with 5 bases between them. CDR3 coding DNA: TGCGCCAGCAGCTTGGTTTCTGATACGCAGTATTTT. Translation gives CASSLVSDTQYF.

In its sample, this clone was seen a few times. In DNA form, the CDR3 reads TGTGCCAGCAGTTTCTCTTCAGGGTCTCATGGCTACACCTTC. As protein: CASSFSSGSHGYTF. The chain is built from TRBV6-5 and TRBJ1-2; tentatively, D is TRBD1 (5 bases). Trimming removed 4 bases at V and 6 bases at J, with 15 bases between. CDR3 size: 14 residues. Germline lookup yields CDR1 MNHEY and CDR2 SVGAGI.

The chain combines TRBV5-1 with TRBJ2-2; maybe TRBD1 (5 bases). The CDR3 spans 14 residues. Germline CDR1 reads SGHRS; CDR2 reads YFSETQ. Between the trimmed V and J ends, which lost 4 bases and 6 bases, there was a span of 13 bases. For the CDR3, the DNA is TGCGCCAGCAGCCTTCAGGGCGTAGCCGGGGAGCTGTTTTTT. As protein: CASSLQGVAGELFF.

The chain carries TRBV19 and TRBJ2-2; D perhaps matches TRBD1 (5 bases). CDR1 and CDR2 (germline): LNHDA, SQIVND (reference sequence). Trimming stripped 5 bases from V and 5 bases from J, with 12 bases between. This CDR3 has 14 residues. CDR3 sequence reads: CASSPLQGTGELFF. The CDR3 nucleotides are TGTGCCAGTAGTCCACTCCAGGGAACCGGGGAGCTGTTTTTT. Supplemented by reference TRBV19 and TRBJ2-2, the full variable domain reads DGGITQSPKYLFRKEGQNVTLSCEQNLNHDAMYWYRQDPGQGLRLIYYSQIVNDFQKGDIAEGYSVSREKKESFPLTVTSAQKNPTAFYLCASSPLQGTGELFFGEGSRLTVL.

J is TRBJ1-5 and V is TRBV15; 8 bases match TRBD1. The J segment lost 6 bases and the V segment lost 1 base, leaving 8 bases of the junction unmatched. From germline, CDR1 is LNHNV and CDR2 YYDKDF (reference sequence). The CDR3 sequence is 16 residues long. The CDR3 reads CATSRGDRGMGQPQHF. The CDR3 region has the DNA TGTGCCACCAGCAGAGGTGACAGGGGAATGGGTCAGCCCCAGCATTTT.

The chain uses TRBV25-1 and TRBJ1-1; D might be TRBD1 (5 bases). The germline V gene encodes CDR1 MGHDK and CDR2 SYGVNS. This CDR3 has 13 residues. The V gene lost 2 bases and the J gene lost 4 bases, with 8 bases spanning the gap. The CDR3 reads CASSELRGTEAFF. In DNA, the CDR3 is TGTGCCAGCAGTGAACTAAGGGGCACTGAAGCTTTCTTT.

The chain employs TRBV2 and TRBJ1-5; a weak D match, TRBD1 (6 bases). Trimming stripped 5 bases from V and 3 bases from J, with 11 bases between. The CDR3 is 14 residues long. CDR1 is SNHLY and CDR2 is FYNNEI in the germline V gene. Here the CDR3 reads CASSQTGVNQPQHF. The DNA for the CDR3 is TGTGCCAGCAGTCAGACAGGAGTCAATCAGCCCCAGCATTTT. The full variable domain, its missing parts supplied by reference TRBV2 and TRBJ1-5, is EPEVTQTPSHQVTQMGQEVILRCVPISNHLYFYWYRQILGQKVEFLVSFYNNEISEKSEIFDDQFSVERPDGSNFTLKIRSTKLEDSAMYFCASSQTGVNQPQHFGDGTRLSIL.

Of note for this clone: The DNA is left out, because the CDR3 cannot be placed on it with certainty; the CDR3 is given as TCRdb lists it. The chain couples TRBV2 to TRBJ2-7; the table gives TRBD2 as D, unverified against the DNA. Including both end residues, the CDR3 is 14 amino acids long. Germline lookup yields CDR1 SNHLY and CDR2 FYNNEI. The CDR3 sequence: CASILAAYSYEQYF.

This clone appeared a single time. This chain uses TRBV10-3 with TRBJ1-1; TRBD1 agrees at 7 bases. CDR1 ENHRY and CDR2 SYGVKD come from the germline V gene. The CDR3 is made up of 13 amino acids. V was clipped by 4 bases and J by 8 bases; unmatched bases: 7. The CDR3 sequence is CAISGTPDREAFF. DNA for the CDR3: TGTGCCATCAGTGGAACCCCGGACAGGGAAGCTTTCTTT.